The clone carrying this T cell receptor beta chain came up once. This entry belongs to a study of blood T cell repertoires in COVID-19. On the study more broadly: The United States, Italy and Spain supplied acute and convalescent COVID-19 samples. T cells, B-cell-depleted T cells, or PBMCs provided the cDNA or gDNA that served as material.

V lost 5 bases, J lost 5 bases, and 14 bases stayed unmatched. The CDR3 loop spans 17 amino acids. Germline CDR1 and CDR2: KGHDR and SFDVKD. Authors' processing steps: Quantification of nucleated cells was approximated via reference gene primer amplification. Only in-frame clones appear in the TCRdb table, and some are missing; sequencing was by immunoSEQ multiplex PCR. From that table come the V and J calls and clone size; the DNA was used to work out D and trimming. The sample holds 85,000 to 130,000 clones; 90% to 95% are singletons and the top ten take roughly 6%. The specimen was peripheral blood. The rearrangement uses TRBV24-1 and TRBJ2-3, with 8 bases that match TRBD2. The source is a human donor in a cohort sampled during active COVID-19. Here the CDR3 DNA reads TGTGCCACCAGTGGCCCCTCGCGGGGGGCAAGTGTAGATACGCAGTATTTT. It yields the protein CATSGPSRGASVDTQYF.